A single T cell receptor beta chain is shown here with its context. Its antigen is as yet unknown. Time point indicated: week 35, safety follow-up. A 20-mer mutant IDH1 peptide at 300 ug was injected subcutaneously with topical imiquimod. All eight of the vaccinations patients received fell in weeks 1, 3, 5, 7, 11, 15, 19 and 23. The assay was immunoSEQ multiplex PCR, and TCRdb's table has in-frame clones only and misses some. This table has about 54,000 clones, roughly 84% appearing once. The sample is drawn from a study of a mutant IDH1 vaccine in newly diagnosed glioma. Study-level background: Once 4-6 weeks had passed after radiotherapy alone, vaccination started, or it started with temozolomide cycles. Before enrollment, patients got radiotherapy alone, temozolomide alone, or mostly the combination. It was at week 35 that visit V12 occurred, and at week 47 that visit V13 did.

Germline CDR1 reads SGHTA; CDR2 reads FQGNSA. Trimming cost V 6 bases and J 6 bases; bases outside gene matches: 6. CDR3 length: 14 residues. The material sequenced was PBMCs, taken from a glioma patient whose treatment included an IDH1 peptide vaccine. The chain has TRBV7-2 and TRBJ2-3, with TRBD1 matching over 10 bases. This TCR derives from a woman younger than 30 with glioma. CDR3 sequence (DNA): TGTGCCAGCAGAAACGACAGGGGGCCCGATACGCAGTATTTT. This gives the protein CASRNDRGPDTQYF. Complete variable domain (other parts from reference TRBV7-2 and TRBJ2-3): GAGVSQSPSNKVTEKGKDVELRCDPISGHTALYWYRQSLGQGLEFLIYFQGNSAPDKSGLPSDRFSAERTGGSVSTLTIQRTQQEDSAVYLCASRNDRGPDTQYFGPGTRLTVL.